Following are 2 T cell receptor beta chains from one sample sequenced in a study of cytomegalovirus exposure and HLA in healthy donors (dated by TCRdb to 2017 to 2019). Libraries were made using the immunoSEQ multiplex PCR assay. A mixture of 60 forward primers for TCR Vbeta segments and 13 reverse primers for TCR Jbeta segments was used in the multiplex PCR. The table was pulled from immuneACCESS by TCRdb, which kept in-frame rearrangements only. Such tables lose some clones; where checked, under half of the loss comes from unresolved V genes, and the rest has no known cause. The sample table contains fewer than 150,000 clones; only one count was recorded for more than 60% of them. Together, the top ten hold roughly 3% of the sample. The specimen sequenced was PBMCs. The receptors derive from a male donor in good health and CMV-seronegative.

This sequence joins TRBV10-1 and TRBJ2-5, with 14 bases matching TRBD2. Germline values: CDR1 WNHNN, CDR2 SYGVQD (reference sequence). The trim removed 3 bases at V and 3 bases at J, leaving 6 bases unmatched. This CDR3 is 17 amino acids long. This chain's CDR3 is CASSDNAGLAGEETQYF. The DNA for the CDR3 is TGCGCCAGCAGTGACAACGCGGGACTAGCGGGAGAAGAGACCCAGTACTTC.

This clone was found a few times. J is TRBJ2-5 and V is TRBV5-1; 9 bases line up with TRBD1. The germline gives CDR1 SGHRS, CDR2 YFSETQ. The CDR3 consists of 17 residues. V shed 0 bases and J 4 bases; nucleotides not matched to a gene: 10. The CDR3 reads CASSLEPGQGPSETQYF. In nucleotides, the CDR3 is TGCGCCAGCAGCTTGGAACCGGGACAGGGCCCTTCAGAGACCCAGTACTTC.